This paragraph reports one TCR beta chain. Its antigen remains unidentified. This CDR3 has 14 residues. Germline-derived CDR1 and CDR2 are SGHDT and YYEEEE. Trimming removed 0 bases from V and 2 bases from J, with 6 bases in between. This table comes from immunoSEQ multiplex PCR, and its TCRdb copy is limited to in-frame clones, with some not included. The sample lists around 19,000 clones; around 91% were seen once. The sample is drawn from a study of T cells in tuberculosis. Overall study context: A South African cohort included IGRA-negative adolescents, latently infected IGRA-positive adolescents and adults with active tuberculosis.

Study-wide points: Using the GMM-specific repertoire gave approximately 89% accuracy versus 60% to 70% with motifs.

The receptor's source is a donor aged 5-35 years with latent tuberculosis or without tuberculosis infection. The chain joins TRBV5-6 to TRBJ2-1, with D unclear. The sample comprised PBMCs. The CDR3, as DNA: TGTGCCAGCAGCTTGGACGGTACCTACAATGAGCAGTTCTTC. As protein: CASSLDGTYNEQFF.